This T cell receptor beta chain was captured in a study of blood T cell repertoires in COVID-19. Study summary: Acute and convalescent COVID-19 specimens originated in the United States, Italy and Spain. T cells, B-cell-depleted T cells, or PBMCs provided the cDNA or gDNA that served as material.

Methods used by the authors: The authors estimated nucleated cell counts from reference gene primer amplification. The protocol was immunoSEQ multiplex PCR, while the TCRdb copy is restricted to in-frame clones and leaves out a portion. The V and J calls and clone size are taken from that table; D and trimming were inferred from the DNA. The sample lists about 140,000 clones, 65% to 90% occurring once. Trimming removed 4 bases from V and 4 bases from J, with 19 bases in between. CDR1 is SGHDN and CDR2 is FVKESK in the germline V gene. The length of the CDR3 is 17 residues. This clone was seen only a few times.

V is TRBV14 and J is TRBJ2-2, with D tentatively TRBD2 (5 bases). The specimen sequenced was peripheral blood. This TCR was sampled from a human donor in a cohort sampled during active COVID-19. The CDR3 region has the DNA TGTGCCAGCAGCCGCCCGAGGGTTTTAAGTGGCACCGGGGAGCTGTTTTTT. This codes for CASSRPRVLSGTGELFF.